Below, 26 T cell receptor beta chains from the same sample are listed, as sequenced in a study of regulatory T cells in long-lasting Graves disease (dated by TCRdb to the early 2020s). To prepare the library, multiplex PCR was applied. For sequencing, an Illumina HiSeq 4000 was employed. CDR3 regions were amplified by Arm-PCR with iRepertoire HTBI primers to construct TCR beta libraries. The raw public reads went through TCRdb reprocessing: fastp at Q25, MiXCR clone calling, in-frame beta chains kept. When rows share a CDR3 protein, they turn into one entry using the most common DNA and genes. The sample yields 400,000 to 500,000 distinct CDR3 sequences; about 21% were counted once. Roughly an eighth of the sample is taken by the ten largest. Reading the label with the study, this specimen's time point is: persistent/refractory GD, antithyroid drugs over 5 years with positive TRAb. For both TCR sequencing and RNA sequencing, RNA was extracted from PBMCs using TRIzol.

This sample comprised peripheral blood mononuclear cells (PBMCs), obtained when the disease was refractory, from a patient treated with antithyroid drugs. These receptors were taken from a female donor with Graves disease.

In its sample, this clonotype was seen many times. This chain connects TRBV28 to TRBJ1-2; D is unresolved. V was clipped by 6 bases and J by 8 bases, with 13 bases between them. This CDR3 contains 12 residues. Germline V gene sequence: CDR1 MDHEN, CDR2 SYDVKM. The DNA of the CDR3 is TGTGCCAGCAGCAGTGGAGGGATCGGCTACACCTTC. Protein product: CASSSGGIGYTF.

This clonotype was picked up many times. The J gene is TRBJ2-4, the V gene TRBV20-1, with 7 bases matching TRBD1. The V gene end was trimmed by 3 bases and the J gene end by 0 bases; junction bases not matched to a gene: 8. The CDR3 is 16 amino acids. CDR1 DFQATT and CDR2 SNEGSKA come from the germline V gene (reference sequence). In DNA, the CDR3 is TGCAGTGCTAGTCGAGAAGGGACAGTAGCCAAAAACATTCAGTACTTC. Amino acid sequence: CSASREGTVAKNIQYF.

This chain joins TRBV7-6 and TRBJ2-7; TRBD2 is a possible D gene (5 bases). Germline V lookup: CDR1 SGHVS, CDR2 FNYEAQ. The CDR3 contains 14 residues. V lost 5 bases, J lost 6 bases, and 17 bases lay in between. CDR3 loop: CASSLGLSPGEQYF. In nucleotides, the CDR3 is TGTGCCAGCAGCCTAGGACTCTCGCCCGGCGAGCAGTACTTC.

This clonotype was seen repeatedly, ten times or more. The V gene is TRBV6-1, the J gene TRBJ1-2; 7 bases are a match to TRBD1. This CDR3 is 11 amino acids long. V lost 7 bases and J lost 7; bases outside the gene matches: 3. CDR1 and CDR2 from the germline V gene are MNHNS and SASEGT. CDR3 region: CASNRGGGYTF. As DNA, the CDR3 is TGTGCCAGCAACAGGGGCGGTGGCTACACCTTC.

This clonotype was detected many times. The rearrangement uses TRBV2 and TRBJ2-7; no clear D gene. The CDR3 extends over 14 amino acids. Trimming pared 8 bases from V and 7 bases from J, leaving 21 bases between. Per germline, CDR1 SNHLY and CDR2 FYNNEI. CDR3 amino acids: CASQPLVPGGEQYF. The DNA of the CDR3 is TGTGCCAGCCAACCCCTCGTCCCAGGTGGAGAGCAGTACTTC.

This clonotype was recorded a few times. Here the CDR3 DNA reads TGTGCCAGCAGTTCGCAAGGACACACCTACGATCTTGGGCAGTACTTC. Its translation: CASSSQGHTYDLGQYF. J is TRBJ2-7 and V is TRBV28, with D possibly being TRBD1 (5 bases). V dropped 4 bases and J dropped 9 bases, with 25 bases sitting between them. This CDR3 contains 16 residues. In germline, CDR1 is MDHEN, CDR2 SYDVKM.

Notes on this clonotype: A read error may explain this, as a much larger clone is one base away. Without the conserved terminal phenylalanine or tryptophan, this CDR3 likely stems from a read error. The CDR3 is CASSPRQGAFSGANVLTL. The CDR3 bases are TGTGCCAGCAGCCCACGACAGGGGGCTTTCTCTGGGGCCAACGTCCTGACTCTC. This chain joins TRBV28 and TRBJ2-6; 10 bases agree with TRBD1. With 6 bases clipped from V and 0 bases from J, the junction kept 8 bases outside the gene matches. In germline, CDR1 is MDHEN, CDR2 SYDVKM. The CDR3 has 18 amino acids.

This clonotype has a handful of counts. V usage is TRBV28 and J usage is TRBJ2-2; D gene unclear. V was clipped by 7 bases and J by 5 bases, with 17 bases between them. In germline, CDR1 is MDHEN, CDR2 SYDVKM. The CDR3 is 15 amino acids. The CDR3 DNA reads TGTGCCAGCAAACCCAGCTACCGGGTAACCGGGGAGCTGTTTTTT. This encodes CASKPSYRVTGELFF.

V and J are TRBV5-6 and TRBJ1-6, with D possibly TRBD1 on 6 matching bases. The CDR3 is 15 residues long. Germline-derived CDR1 and CDR2 are SGHDT and YYEEEE. Trimming cost V 4 bases and J 7 bases, with 15 bases left between them. The CDR3 reads CASSIQGVNNSPLHF. In DNA, the CDR3 is TGTGCCAGCAGCATACAGGGAGTGAACAATTCACCCCTCCACTTT.

The chain uses TRBV7-3 and TRBJ2-3, with 7 bases identical to TRBD1. V shed 7 bases, J shed 3 bases, and the junction held 7 bases outside the gene matches. The germline V gene has CDR1 SGHTA and CDR2 FQGTGA. The CDR3 has 14 residues. Written as DNA, the CDR3 is TGTGCCAGCACCCAAACAGGGGTAACAGATACGCAGTATTTT. Its protein product is CASTQTGVTDTQYF.

This clonotype appeared many times. This chain joins TRBV3-1 and TRBJ1-2; 11 bases fit TRBD1. The CDR3 has 17 amino acids. CDR1 and CDR2 from the germline V gene are LGHDT and YNNKEL (reference sequence). V shed 1 base and J 4 bases; nucleotides not matched to a gene: 8. CDR3: CASSQGLGQGVRYGYTF. CDR3 coding DNA: TGTGCCAGCAGCCAAGGCCTGGGACAGGGGGTTCGCTATGGCTACACCTTC.

The sample holds many counts of this clonotype. This chain links TRBV6-1 with TRBJ1-5; 10 bases align to TRBD1. The CDR3 length is 14 residues. Germline values: CDR1 MNHNS, CDR2 SASEGT. V shed 4 bases and J 6 bases; nucleotides not matched to a gene: 3. The CDR3 loop is CASSGDRGVQPQHF. DNA of the CDR3: TGTGCCAGCAGTGGGGACAGGGGCGTTCAGCCCCAGCATTTT.

This clonotype showed up just a few times. The gene calls are TRBV3-1 and TRBJ1-2; D is unresolved. This CDR3 is built from 17 residues. V was trimmed by 0 bases and J by 4 bases, leaving 18 bases between them. Germline assignment: CDR1 LGHDT and CDR2 YNNKEL (reference sequence). CDR3 region: CASSQEPGSKSIYGYTF. CDR3 DNA sequence: TGTGCCAGCAGCCAAGAACCAGGTTCCAAATCCATCTATGGCTACACCTTC.

This clonotype turned up a few times. The CDR3 is CASSTADTEAFF. CDR3 coding DNA: TGTGCCAGTAGTACCGCAGACACTGAAGCTTTCTTT. This chain uses TRBV19 with TRBJ1-1, with D unresolved. The CDR3 extends over 12 amino acids. The V gene's germline CDR1 is LNHDA and CDR2 SQIVND (reference sequence). Trimming shortened V by 4 bases and J by 3 bases, and 6 bases separated the two germline ends.

This clonotype came up a few times. The chain joins TRBV7-6 to TRBJ2-2; TRBD1 aligns across 8 bases. This CDR3 has 15 residues. Per the germline V gene, CDR1 is SGHVS and CDR2 is FNYEAQ. V lost 8 bases, J lost 4 bases, and 9 bases stayed unmatched. This CDR3 reads CASRVQGAGTGELFF. The CDR3 region has the DNA TGTGCCAGCCGGGTCCAGGGGGCTGGCACCGGGGAGCTGTTTTTT.

This clonotype was detected many times. This rearrangement joins TRBV28 to TRBJ1-6; unclear D gene. CDR1 MDHEN and CDR2 SYDVKM come from the germline V gene. Trimming pared 8 bases from V and 9 bases from J, leaving 14 bases between. This CDR3 has 13 residues. The CDR3 bases are TGTGCCAGCCTGACGAGAGTTGGTTCACCCCTCCACTTT. Translated, it gives CASLTRVGSPLHF.

This clonotype appeared many times. The J gene is TRBJ2-7, the V gene TRBV27; no clear D gene. CDR1 and CDR2 from the germline V gene are MNHEY and SMNVEV (reference sequence). The germline V and J ends were trimmed by 2 bases and 2 bases, with 13 bases remaining between them. The CDR3 runs 15 residues. CDR3 DNA: TGTGCCAGCAGTTTACCTCTCGGCGGCCCCTACGAGCAGTACTTC. Translated: CASSLPLGGPYEQYF.

In this sample, this clonotype turned up a few times. CDR3 residues: CASSFDFEQYF. The CDR3 DNA follows: TGTGCCAGCAGTTTCGATTTTGAGCAGTACTTC. This sequence joins TRBV28 and TRBJ2-7; unclear D gene. Germline CDR1 and CDR2: MDHEN and SYDVKM. The CDR3 loop spans 11 amino acids. Trimming removed 3 bases at V and 7 bases at J, with 7 bases between.

This chain uses TRBV3-1 with TRBJ2-1; possible D gene TRBD1, 5 bases. Germline V gives CDR1 LGHDT, CDR2 YNNKEL (reference sequence). The CDR3 has 16 residues. V lost 4 bases to trimming and J lost 15 bases, with 28 bases between them. The DNA for the CDR3 is TGTGCCAGCAGCCCCCCCGGAGCAGGGTGGGATTCAGGCCGGTTCTTC. Translation gives CASSPPGAGWDSGRFF.

About this clonotype: This may arise from a read error, as a much more abundant clone is one base away. Here the CDR3 omits its conserved ending phenylalanine or tryptophan, so a read error is the likely source. The V gene is TRBV27, the J gene TRBJ1-2; 8 bases are a match to TRBD1. The CDR3 sequence is 16 residues long. V trimming: 1 base; J trimming: 4 bases; junction bases outside the gene matches: 8. CDR1 and CDR2 from the germline V gene are MNHEY and SMNVEV (reference sequence). The CDR3 spells CASSLYSRGQAYGYTS. As DNA, the CDR3 is TGTGCCAGCAGTTTATACTCCCGGGGACAGGCCTATGGCTACACCTCC.

About this clonotype itself: A much larger clone sits a single nucleotide away, making a read error possible. The CDR3 ends on some other residue instead of the conserved phenylalanine or tryptophan, so this is likely a read error. The chain carries TRBV3-1 and TRBJ1-1; D is uncertain. The germline V gene has CDR1 LGHDT and CDR2 YNNKEL (reference sequence). The CDR3 contains 13 residues. V was shortened by 2 bases and J by 5 bases, with 9 bases between the two germline ends. CDR3 protein: CASSQLRGTEAFL. CDR3 DNA sequence: TGTGCCAGCAGCCAACTTAGAGGGACTGAAGCTTTCCTT.

Many counts were recorded for this clonotype. The rearrangement joins TRBV2 to TRBJ2-7; D not resolved. Trimming removed 7 bases at V and 3 bases at J, with 16 bases between. CDR3 length: 14 residues. Looked up from germline, CDR1 is SNHLY and CDR2 is FYNNEI. The CDR3 loop is CASTEGHTLYEQYF. CDR3 bases: TGTGCCAGCACCGAAGGTCACACCCTCTACGAGCAGTACTTC.

This clonotype was seen a few times. This chain connects TRBV7-9 to TRBJ1-6; tentatively, D is TRBD1 (5 bases). Germline CDR1 is SEHNR and CDR2 is FQNEAQ (reference sequence). The CDR3 runs to 19 residues. The germline V and J ends were trimmed by 3 bases and 1 base, with 19 bases remaining between them. The CDR3 loop reads CASSFHLGTGGSYNSPLHF. CDR3 nucleotides: TGTGCCAGCAGCTTCCACCTCGGGACGGGTGGATCCTATAATTCACCCCTCCACTTT.

This clonotype was counted at least ten times. The chain carries TRBV6-1 and TRBJ2-7, with D perhaps matching TRBD1 (6 bases). Trimming took 5 bases from V and 3 from J, leaving 14 bases between them. Germline V gene lookup returns CDR1 MNHNS and CDR2 SASEGT. This CDR3 has 14 residues. The chain's CDR3 is CASSRSDRYYEQYF. The CDR3 bases are TGTGCCAGCAGTAGATCCGACAGGTACTACGAGCAGTACTTC.

The table lists this clonotype with a few counts. The chain has TRBV20-1 and TRBJ1-6; D is unclear. The germline V and J ends were trimmed by 4 bases and 8 bases, with 12 bases remaining between them. CDR3 length: 13 residues. Looked up from germline, CDR1 is DFQATT and CDR2 is SNEGSKA (reference sequence). For the CDR3, the DNA is TGCAGTGCTAATGGAGGGTGGGATTCACCCCTCCACTTT. The encoded protein is CSANGGWDSPLHF.

The chain joins TRBV20-1 to TRBJ1-5; a weak D match, TRBD1 (6 bases). The ends were cut back, 1 base at V and 4 bases at J, with 8 bases in the middle. In germline, CDR1 is DFQATT, CDR2 SNEGSKA (reference sequence). The CDR3 sequence is 13 residues long. CDR3 nucleotide sequence: TGCAGTGCTAGAGGGACAGCTAATCAGCCCCAGCATTTT. The encoded protein is CSARGTANQPQHF.